The entry that follows covers one T cell receptor beta chain sequence. Its antigen is currently unknown. The same CDR3 arises from other DNA sequences in this sample as well. These data originate in a study of shared clonotypes between healthy human individuals. The wider study: Per-donor plates numbered three CD4 naive, three CD4 memory, two CD8 naive and one CD8 memory.

Findings of the study overall: Sharing across four donors was highest in naive CD4 (approximately 5%) and lowest in memory CD8 (0.4%). Larger estimated richness was generally recorded for naive subsets relative to memory subsets.

Trimming left V 3 bases short and J 1 base short, with 7 bases between. The germline V gene encodes CDR1 SGDLS and CDR2 YYNGEE. The CDR3 has 13 amino acids. The method was immunoSEQ multiplex PCR; TCRdb's version includes in-frame clones alone and lacks a portion of them. The table records approximately 2,000,000 clones, under 95% of them present only once. The sequence was obtained from a young man in good health. Some clones in this sample may be carry-over from other donors' samples. The source material was naive CD4+ T cells from PBMCs. Subset indicated: CD45RA+ positively selected. The chain is built from TRBV9 and TRBJ1-1; D remains ambiguous. DNA of the CDR3: TGTGCCAGCAGCGGGCAGGAGAACACTGAAGCTTTCTTT. Its translation: CASSGQENTEAFF. The full variable domain, in which reference TRBV9 and TRBJ1-1 provide the parts outside the CDR3, is DSGVTQTPKHLITATGQRVTLRCSPRSGDLSVYWYQQSLDQGLQFLIQYYNGEERAKGNILERFSAQQFPDLHSELNLSSLELGDSALYFCASSGQENTEAFFGQGTRLTVV.